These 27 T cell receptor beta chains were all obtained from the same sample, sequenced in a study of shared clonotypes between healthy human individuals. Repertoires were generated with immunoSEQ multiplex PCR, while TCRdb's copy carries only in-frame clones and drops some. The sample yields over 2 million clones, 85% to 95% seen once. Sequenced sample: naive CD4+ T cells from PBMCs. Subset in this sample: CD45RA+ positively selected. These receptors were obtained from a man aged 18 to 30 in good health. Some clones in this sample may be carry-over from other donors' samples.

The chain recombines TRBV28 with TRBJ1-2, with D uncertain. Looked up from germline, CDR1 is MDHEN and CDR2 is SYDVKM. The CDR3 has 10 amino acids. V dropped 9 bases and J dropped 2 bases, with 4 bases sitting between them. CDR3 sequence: CASKNYGYTF. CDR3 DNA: TGTGCCAGTAAAAACTATGGCTACACCTTC.

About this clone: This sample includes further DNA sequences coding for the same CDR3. The CDR3 reads CASSESRASTDTQYF. CDR3 DNA: TGTGCCAGCAGTGAATCCCGGGCAAGCACAGATACGCAGTATTTT. The chain recombines TRBV6-1 with TRBJ2-3; D gene unclear. Trimming shortened V by 2 bases and J by 0 bases, and 9 bases separated the two germline ends. Germline lookup yields CDR1 MNHNS and CDR2 SASEGT. CDR3 length equals 15 residues.

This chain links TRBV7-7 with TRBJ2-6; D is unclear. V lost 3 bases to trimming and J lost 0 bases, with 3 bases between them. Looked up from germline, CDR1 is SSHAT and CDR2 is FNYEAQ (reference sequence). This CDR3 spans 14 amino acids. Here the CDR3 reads CASSLSSGANVLTF. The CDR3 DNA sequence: TGTGCCAGCAGCTTGAGCTCTGGGGCCAACGTCCTGACTTTC.

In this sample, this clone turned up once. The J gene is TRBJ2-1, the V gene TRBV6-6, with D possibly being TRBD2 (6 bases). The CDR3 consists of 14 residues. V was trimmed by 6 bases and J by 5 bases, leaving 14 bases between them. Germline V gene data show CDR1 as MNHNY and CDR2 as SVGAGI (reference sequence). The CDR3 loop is CASRIRDSNNEQFF. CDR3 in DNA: TGTGCCAGCAGAATCCGGGACTCAAACAATGAGCAGTTCTTC.

Here the CDR3 DNA reads TGTGCCAGCAGTCCAAACAGGGGGCACTCAGATACGCAGTATTTT. Encoded protein: CASSPNRGHSDTQYF. The V and J genes are TRBV28 and TRBJ2-3; 9 bases map to TRBD1. Germline V gene lookup returns CDR1 MDHEN and CDR2 SYDVKM. The V and J ends lost 5 bases and 4 bases, in that order; junction bases with no gene match: 7. CDR3 length: 15 residues.

CDR3 bases: TGCGCCAGCAGCCAAGTCAGGCAGGGGGCTGGCAATCAGCCCCAGCATTTT. Its translation is CASSQVRQGAGNQPQHF. The chain carries TRBV4-1 and TRBJ1-5, with TRBD1 identical over 8 bases. Germline lookup yields CDR1 MGHRA and CDR2 YSYEKL. Germline trimming cut 1 base from V and 2 bases from J; bases unmatched to any gene: 7. The CDR3 length is 17 residues.

The DNA for the CDR3 is TGTGCCAGCTCACCACATAGGGTCTCGACTAATGAAAAACTGTTTTTT. It yields the protein CASSPHRVSTNEKLFF. This chain links TRBV18 with TRBJ1-4; D is undetermined. The germline V gene has CDR1 KGHSH and CDR2 LQKENI. The CDR3 sequence is 16 residues long. V lost 1 base, J lost 2 bases, and 11 bases lay in between.

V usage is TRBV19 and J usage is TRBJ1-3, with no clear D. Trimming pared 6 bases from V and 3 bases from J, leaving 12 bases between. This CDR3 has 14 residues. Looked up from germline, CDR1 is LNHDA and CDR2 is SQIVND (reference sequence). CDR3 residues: CASRVVAFGNTIYF. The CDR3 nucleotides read TGTGCCAGTAGGGTGGTTGCTTTTGGAAACACCATATATTTT.

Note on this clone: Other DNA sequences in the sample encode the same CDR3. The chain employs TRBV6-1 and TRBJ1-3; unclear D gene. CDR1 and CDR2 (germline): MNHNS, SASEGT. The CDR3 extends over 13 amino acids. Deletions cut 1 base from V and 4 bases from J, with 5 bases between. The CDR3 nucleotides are TGTGCCAGCAGTGAAGGCCCCGGAAACACCATATATTTT. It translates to CASSEGPGNTIYF.

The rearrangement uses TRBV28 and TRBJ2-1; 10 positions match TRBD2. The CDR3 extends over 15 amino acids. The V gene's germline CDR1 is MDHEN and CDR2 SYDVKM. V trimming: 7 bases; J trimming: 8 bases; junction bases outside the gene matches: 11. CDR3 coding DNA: TGTGCCAGCATCCCCTTTAGCGGGAGGCCCCATGAGCAGTTCTTC. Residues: CASIPFSGRPHEQFF.

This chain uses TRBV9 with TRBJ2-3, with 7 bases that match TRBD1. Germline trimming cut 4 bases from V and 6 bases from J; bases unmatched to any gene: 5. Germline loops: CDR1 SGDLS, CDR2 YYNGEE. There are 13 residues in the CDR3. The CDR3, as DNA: TGTGCCAGCAGCACCTTGGGACAGGATACGCAGTATTTT. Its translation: CASSTLGQDTQYF.

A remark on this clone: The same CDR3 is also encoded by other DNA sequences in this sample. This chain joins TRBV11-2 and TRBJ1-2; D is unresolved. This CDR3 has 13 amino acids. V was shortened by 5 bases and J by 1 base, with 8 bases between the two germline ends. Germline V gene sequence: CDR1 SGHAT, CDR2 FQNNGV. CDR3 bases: TGTGCCAGCAGCCCGGACGGTAACTATGGCTACACCTTC. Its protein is CASSPDGNYGYTF.

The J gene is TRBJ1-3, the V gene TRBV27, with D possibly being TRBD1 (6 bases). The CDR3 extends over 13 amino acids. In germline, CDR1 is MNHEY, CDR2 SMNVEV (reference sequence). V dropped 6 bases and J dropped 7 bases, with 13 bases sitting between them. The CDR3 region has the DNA TGTGCCAGCAGAAAACAGGGAAGGAACACCATATATTTT. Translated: CASRKQGRNTIYF.

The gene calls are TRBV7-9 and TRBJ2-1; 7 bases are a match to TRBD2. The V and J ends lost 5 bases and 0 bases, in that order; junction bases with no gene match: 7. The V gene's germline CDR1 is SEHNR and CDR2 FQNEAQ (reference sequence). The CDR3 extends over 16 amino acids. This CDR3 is CASSPFRGSSYNEQFF. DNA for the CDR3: TGTGCCAGCAGCCCGTTCCGCGGGAGCTCCTACAATGAGCAGTTCTTC. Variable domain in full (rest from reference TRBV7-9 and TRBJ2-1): DTGVSQNPRHKITKRGQNVTFRCDPISEHNRLYWYRQTLGQGPEFLTYFQNEAQLEKSRLLSDRFSAERPKGSFSTLEIQRTEQGDSAMYLCASSPFRGSSYNEQFFGPGTRLTVL.

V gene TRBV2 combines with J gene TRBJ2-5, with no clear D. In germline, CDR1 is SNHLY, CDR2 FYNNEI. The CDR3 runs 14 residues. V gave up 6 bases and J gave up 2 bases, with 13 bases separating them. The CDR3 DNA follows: TGTGCCAGCAGGGTTGGTAGTTCTCAAGAGACCCAGTACTTC. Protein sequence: CASRVGSSQETQYF.

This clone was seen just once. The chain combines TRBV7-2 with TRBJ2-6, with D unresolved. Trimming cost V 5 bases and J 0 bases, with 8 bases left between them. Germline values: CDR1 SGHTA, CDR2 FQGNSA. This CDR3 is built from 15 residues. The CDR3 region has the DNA TGTGCCAGCAGCGCGAGCCACTCTGGGGCCAACGTCCTGACTTTC. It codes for CASSASHSGANVLTF.

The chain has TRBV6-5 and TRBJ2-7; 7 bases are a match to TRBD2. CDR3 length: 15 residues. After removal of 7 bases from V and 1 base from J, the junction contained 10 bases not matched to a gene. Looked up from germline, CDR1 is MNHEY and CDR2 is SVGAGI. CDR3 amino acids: CASTRGLGGSYEQYF. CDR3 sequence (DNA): TGTGCCAGCACTCGAGGACTAGGTGGATCCTACGAGCAGTACTTC.

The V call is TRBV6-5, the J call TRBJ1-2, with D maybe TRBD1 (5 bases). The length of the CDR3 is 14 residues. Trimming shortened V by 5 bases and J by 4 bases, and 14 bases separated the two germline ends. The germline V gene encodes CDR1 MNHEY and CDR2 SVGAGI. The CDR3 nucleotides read TGTGCCAGCAGTATCCGGGACGGCTCCTATGGCTACACCTTC. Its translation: CASSIRDGSYGYTF.

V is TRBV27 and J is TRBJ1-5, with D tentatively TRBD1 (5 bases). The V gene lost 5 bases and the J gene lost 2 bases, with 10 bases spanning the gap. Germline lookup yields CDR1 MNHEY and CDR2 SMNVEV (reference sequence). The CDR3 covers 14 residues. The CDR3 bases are TGTGCCAGCAGTCAGGAAGGGGGCAATCAGCCCCAGCATTTT. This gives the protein CASSQEGGNQPQHF.

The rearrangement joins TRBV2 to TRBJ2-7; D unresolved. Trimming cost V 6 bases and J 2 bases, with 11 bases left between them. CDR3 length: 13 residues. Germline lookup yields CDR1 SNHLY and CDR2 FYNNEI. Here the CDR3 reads CASSGAEPYEQYF. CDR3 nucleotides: TGTGCCAGCAGCGGCGCAGAACCCTACGAGCAGTACTTC.

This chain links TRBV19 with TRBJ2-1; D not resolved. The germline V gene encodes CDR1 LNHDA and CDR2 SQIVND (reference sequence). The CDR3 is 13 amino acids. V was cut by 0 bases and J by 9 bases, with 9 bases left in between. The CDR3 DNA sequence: TGTGCCAGTAGTATAGATGTCGCGACTGAGCAGTTCTTC. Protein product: CASSIDVATEQFF.

The CDR3 spells CASSSGGGRPYNEQFF. Here the CDR3 DNA reads TGTGCCAGCAGTTCCGGTGGCGGGAGACCCTACAATGAGCAGTTCTTC. The chain recombines TRBV6-5 with TRBJ2-1; 7 nucleotides align to TRBD2. V was pared by 4 bases and J by 2 bases, with 8 bases of the junction left unmatched. Germline V gene lookup returns CDR1 MNHEY and CDR2 SVGAGI. The CDR3 consists of 16 residues.

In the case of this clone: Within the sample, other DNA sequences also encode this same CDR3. CDR3 coding DNA: TGTGCCAGCAGCCAAGGACAGCCAAACACTGAAGCTTTCTTT. It codes for CASSQGQPNTEAFF. The chain links TRBV28 to TRBJ1-1; D is perhaps TRBD1 (6 bases). Germline CDR1 reads MDHEN; CDR2 reads SYDVKM. This CDR3 contains 14 residues. Trimming removed 6 bases from V and 2 bases from J, with 13 bases in between.

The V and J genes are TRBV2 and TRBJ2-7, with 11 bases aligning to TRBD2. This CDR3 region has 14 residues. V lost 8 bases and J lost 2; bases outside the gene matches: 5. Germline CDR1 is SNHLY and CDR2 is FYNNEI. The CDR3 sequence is CASSLAGVPYEQYF. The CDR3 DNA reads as TGTGCCAGCTCACTAGCGGGAGTACCCTACGAGCAGTACTTC. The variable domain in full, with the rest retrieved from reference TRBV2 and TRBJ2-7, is EPEVTQTPSHQVTQMGQEVILRCVPISNHLYFYWYRQILGQKVEFLVSFYNNEISEKSEIFDDQFSVERPDGSNFTLKIRSTKLEDSAMYFCASSLAGVPYEQYFGPGTRLTVT.

This CDR3 reads CASSLGLSGADEQFF. CDR3 DNA: TGCGCCAGCAGCTTGGGCTTGTCAGGGGCCGATGAGCAGTTCTTC. The chain links TRBV5-1 to TRBJ2-1; TRBD1 is a possible D gene (6 bases). Germline-derived CDR1 and CDR2 are SGHRS and YFSETQ. The CDR3 extends over 15 amino acids. Trimming took 0 bases from V and 8 from J, leaving 15 bases between them.

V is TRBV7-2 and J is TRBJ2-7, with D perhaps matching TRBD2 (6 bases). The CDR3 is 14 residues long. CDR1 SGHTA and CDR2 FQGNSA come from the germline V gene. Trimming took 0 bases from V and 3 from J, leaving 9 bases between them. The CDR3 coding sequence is TGTGCCAGCAGCTTAGCCCGACTAGTCTACGAGCAGTACTTC. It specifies CASSLARLVYEQYF.

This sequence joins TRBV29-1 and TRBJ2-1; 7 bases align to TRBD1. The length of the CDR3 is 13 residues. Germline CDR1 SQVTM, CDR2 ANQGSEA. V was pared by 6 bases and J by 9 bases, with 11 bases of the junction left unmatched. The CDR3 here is CSVQGPAFREQFF. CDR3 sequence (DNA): TGCAGCGTACAGGGGCCAGCTTTTCGTGAGCAGTTCTTC.